The clone carrying this T cell receptor (beta chain) was observed at least ten times. Sequencing was done on patients that had shown CD8+CD57+ cell expansion by flow cytometry. The data were obtained in a study of CD8+CD57+ T cells in acquired aplastic anemia. This CDR3 contains 11 residues. Deletions cut 10 bases from V and 1 base from J, with 7 bases between. Genomic DNA, the template, was used for profiling of the TCR beta VDJ and CDR3. TCRdb analysed the reads with MiXCR anew, one entry per CDR3 protein. The data show roughly 190,000 distinct CDR3 sequences, under 55% seen once. The chain is built from TRBV12-3 or TRBV12-4 and TRBJ1-1, with D hard to call. The source of this sequence is a human donor with aplastic anemia. Material for sequencing was sorted CD4+, CD8+, or CD8+CD57+ T cells (not recorded which) from PBMCs. This CDR3 is CAIRGNTEAFF. The DNA of the CDR3 is TGTGCCATCCGGGGGAACACTGAAGCTTTCTTT.